One and the same sample provided the 26 T cell receptor beta chains below, sequenced in a study of Ad26.COV2.S vaccination and SARS-CoV-2 variants. The treatment here: about 20 received Ad26.COV2.S at low or high dose, single or two shots; 5 received placebo; per-sample allocation not given. Sampling took place 63 days after the first vaccine or placebo injection. Data came from immunoSEQ multiplex PCR; TCRdb stores just in-frame clones and leaves some out. In the table there are roughly 700,000 clones, around 89% of which are singletons. The sample consisted of peripheral blood, taken in a trial of Ad26.COV2.S vaccine versus placebo. The receptors were sampled from a person between 18 and 65 years old who received the Ad26.COV2.S COVID-19 vaccine or a placebo.

The chain carries TRBV20-1 and TRBJ2-4; 8 nucleotides align to TRBD2. The V gene end was trimmed by 6 bases and the J gene end by 9 bases; junction bases not matched to a gene: 4. The CDR3 runs to 11 residues. The germline CDR1 and CDR2 sequences are DFQATT and SNEGSKA (reference sequence). CDR3 sequence: CSAYGGAIQYF. The DNA for the CDR3 is TGCAGTGCCTACGGGGGGGCCATTCAGTACTTC.

The rearrangement joins TRBV30 to TRBJ1-2; 9 bases agree with TRBD1. The CDR3 has 15 residues. Looked up from germline, CDR1 is GTSNPN and CDR2 is SVGIG (reference sequence). J lost 8 bases, V lost 0 bases, and 10 bases had no gene match. The CDR3 spells CAWSVGTGGVGGYTF. In DNA form, the CDR3 reads TGTGCCTGGAGTGTTGGTACAGGGGGCGTAGGGGGCTACACCTTC.

This sequence joins TRBV19 and TRBJ1-5; TRBD1 matches 8 bases. With V trimmed by 6 bases and J by 7 bases, 8 bases remained unmatched. The CDR3 runs 14 residues. Germline V gene data show CDR1 as LNHDA and CDR2 as SQIVND (reference sequence). As DNA, the CDR3 is TGTGCCAGTAGACATACAGGGGGAGGGCAGCCCCAGCATTTT. Amino acids: CASRHTGGGQPQHF.

On this clone itself: This specimen includes other DNA sequences encoding the same CDR3. The CDR3, as DNA: TGTGCCAGCAGCCTACAGGGTTACGAGCAGTACTTC. Amino acids: CASSLQGYEQYF. The V call is TRBV2, the J call TRBJ2-7; TRBD1 might be the D (6 bases). The CDR3 is 12 residues long. The germline gives CDR1 SNHLY, CDR2 FYNNEI. The V end was cut by 6 bases, the J end by 4 bases, with 10 bases between. The whole variable domain, filled in from reference TRBV2 and TRBJ2-7, reads EPEVTQTPSHQVTQMGQEVILRCVPISNHLYFYWYRQILGQKVEFLVSFYNNEISEKSEIFDDQFSVERPDGSNFTLKIRSTKLEDSAMYFCASSLQGYEQYFGPGTRLTVT.

CDR3 in DNA: TGTGCCAGTAGTTGGGGTCGTAGCGGGGGGCCATTGTACAATGAGCAGTTCTTC. Protein: CASSWGRSGGPLYNEQFF. The J gene is TRBJ2-1, the V gene TRBV19; 10 bases match TRBD2. V was pared by 5 bases and J by 4 bases, with 14 bases of the junction left unmatched. The CDR3 is 18 residues long. Looked up from germline, CDR1 is LNHDA and CDR2 is SQIVND (reference sequence). The full variable domain, its missing parts supplied by reference TRBV19 and TRBJ2-1, is DGGITQSPKYLFRKEGQNVTLSCEQNLNHDAMYWYRQDPGQGLRLIYYSQIVNDFQKGDIAEGYSVSREKKESFPLTVTSAQKNPTAFYLCASSWGRSGGPLYNEQFFGPGTRLTVL.

A few counts support this clone. This rearrangement joins TRBV12-3 or TRBV12-4 to TRBJ2-5, with D hard to call. The CDR3 sequence is 13 residues long. V was trimmed by 8 bases and J by 2 bases, leaving 12 bases between them. CDR3 amino acids: CASVPPTQETQYF. The DNA for the CDR3 is TGTGCCAGCGTACCCCCGACGCAAGAGACCCAGTACTTC.

V is TRBV19 and J is TRBJ2-5; D tentatively fits TRBD1 or TRBD2 (5 bases each). V lost 8 bases to trimming and J lost 5 bases, with 15 bases between them. The CDR3 sequence is 13 residues long. Germline CDR1 and CDR2: LNHDA and SQIVND (reference sequence). In DNA form, the CDR3 reads TGTGCCAGTTCTCAGGGCCGAGGGGAGACCCAGTACTTC. Protein product: CASSQGRGETQYF.

This chain links TRBV5-1 with TRBJ2-5; 8 bases map to TRBD1. CDR3 length: 15 residues. Germline CDR1 and CDR2: SGHRS and YFSETQ. The V gene end was trimmed by 0 bases and the J gene end by 4 bases; junction bases not matched to a gene: 5. In DNA form, the CDR3 reads TGCGCCAGCAGCTTGGAAGGACAGGGTGGAGAGACCCAGTACTTC. Amino acid sequence: CASSLEGQGGETQYF.

V usage is TRBV6-5 and J usage is TRBJ2-2; D possibly matches TRBD1 or TRBD2 (5 bases each). The length of the CDR3 is 16 residues. Trimming cost V 1 base and J 0 bases, with 9 bases left between them. Germline CDR1 and CDR2: MNHEY and SVGAGI. CDR3 in amino acids: CASSYWWGTNTGELFF. The CDR3 bases are TGTGCCAGCAGTTACTGGTGGGGGACGAACACCGGGGAGCTGTTTTTT.

V gene TRBV3-1 (or the pseudogene TRBV3-2) combines with J gene TRBJ1-3; D call uncertain. V lost 3 bases and J lost 0, with 9 bases in between. This CDR3 region has 15 residues. The germline V gene has CDR1 LGHDT and CDR2 YNNKEL (reference sequence). CDR3 amino acids: CASSQLQSSGNTIYF. The DNA for the CDR3 is TGTGCCAGCAGCCAGCTTCAGAGCTCTGGAAACACCATATATTTT.

The J gene is TRBJ1-1, the V gene TRBV4-3, with unresolved D. From germline, CDR1 is LGHNA and CDR2 YSLEER. V lost 0 bases and J lost 1, with 9 bases in between. This CDR3 spans 15 amino acids. CDR3 in amino acids: CASSQDQAPNTEAFF. CDR3 in DNA: TGCGCCAGCAGCCAAGATCAGGCCCCGAACACTGAAGCTTTCTTT.

The J gene is TRBJ2-2, the V gene TRBV5-6; D may be TRBD1 or TRBD2 (5 bases each). Per germline, CDR1 SGHDT and CDR2 YYEEEE. The length of the CDR3 is 19 residues. V lost 4 bases and J 2 bases, leaving 24 bases between the germline ends. The CDR3 is CASSRLSRGLGLNTGELFF. CDR3 coding DNA: TGTGCCAGCAGCCGCCTGAGTCGGGGTCTGGGGCTAAACACCGGGGAGCTGTTTTTT. The full variable domain, its missing parts supplied by reference TRBV5-6 and TRBJ2-2, is DAGVTQSPTHLIKTRGQQVTLRCSPKSGHDTVSWYQQALGQGPQFIFQYYEEEERQRGNFPDRFSGHQFPNYSSELNVNALLLGDSALYLCASSRLSRGLGLNTGELFFGEGSRLTVL.

The chain combines TRBV5-1 with TRBJ2-7; no firm D call. This CDR3 contains 14 residues. V lost 0 bases and J lost 0, with 7 bases in between. Per germline, CDR1 SGHRS and CDR2 YFSETQ. The CDR3 protein is CASSLVPDSYEQYF. The CDR3 DNA sequence: TGCGCCAGCAGCTTGGTCCCGGACTCCTACGAGCAGTACTTC.

The chain uses TRBV4-1 and TRBJ2-7, with no clear D. Germline lookup yields CDR1 MGHRA and CDR2 YSYEKL. Trimming pared 1 base from V and 4 bases from J, leaving 11 bases between. The CDR3 consists of 14 residues. This CDR3 reads CASSQGEFQYEQYF. CDR3 nucleotide sequence: TGCGCCAGCAGCCAAGGAGAATTTCAGTACGAGCAGTACTTC.

This clone was picked up a small number of times. The chain combines TRBV7-9 with TRBJ1-2, with D uncertain. CDR1 is SEHNR, CDR2 FQNEAQ, per germline (reference sequence). The V and J ends lost 5 bases and 7 bases respectively, with 8 bases between them. CDR3 length: 11 residues. The CDR3, as DNA: TGTGCCAGCAGCCCGATAAGTGGCTACACCTTC. Protein sequence: CASSPISGYTF.

The chain links TRBV20-1 to TRBJ1-4; no firm D call. The CDR3 covers 12 residues. The germline CDR1 and CDR2 sequences are DFQATT and SNEGSKA (reference sequence). Trimming removed 3 bases at V and 8 bases at J, with 10 bases between. The CDR3 region has the DNA TGCAGTGCTAGTCTGGGAAGGGAAAAACTGTTTTTT. Amino acids: CSASLGREKLFF.

The CDR3 coding sequence is TGTGCCAGCTCACCGTGGAGGGAAACTGGAAACACCATATATTTT. Residues: CASSPWRETGNTIYF. This chain links TRBV18 with TRBJ1-3; the D is unclear. The V gene's germline CDR1 is KGHSH and CDR2 LQKENI. Trimming left V 3 bases short and J 2 bases short, with 11 bases between. CDR3 length: 15 amino acids.

This clone was seen a few times. The chain links TRBV2 to TRBJ1-5; no firm D call. The CDR3 length is 15 residues. The V end was cut by 1 base, the J end by 2 bases, with 9 bases between. Germline V gene lookup returns CDR1 SNHLY and CDR2 FYNNEI. This chain's CDR3 is CASSEGHGGNQPQHF. The CDR3 DNA reads TGTGCCAGCAGTGAAGGCCACGGGGGCAATCAGCCCCAGCATTTT.

CDR3 amino acids: CASSFAGTNELFF. The DNA for the CDR3 is TGTGCCAGCAGCTTCGCCGGGACTAACGAACTGTTCTTC. The chain combines TRBV7-2 with TRBJ2-1, with TRBD2 identical over 7 bases. The CDR3 length is 13 residues. CDR1 SGHTA and CDR2 FQGNSA come from the germline V gene. Germline trimming cut 3 bases from V and 15 bases from J; bases unmatched to any gene: 11.

The chain combines TRBV7-9 with TRBJ2-7, with 7 nucleotides matching TRBD1. Per germline, CDR1 SEHNR and CDR2 FQNEAQ (reference sequence). CDR3 length equals 14 residues. The V segment lost 2 bases and the J segment 4 bases; nucleotides outside the gene matches: 5. The CDR3 sequence: CASSLRQGRYEQYF. As DNA, the CDR3 is TGTGCCAGCAGCTTACGACAGGGAAGATACGAGCAGTACTTC.

J is TRBJ1-2 and V is TRBV7-8; 9 bases are a match to TRBD1. Germline CDR1 and CDR2: SGHVS and FQNEAQ. The CDR3 has 13 residues. The V gene end was trimmed by 5 bases and the J gene end by 8 bases; junction bases not matched to a gene: 6. The CDR3 loop is CASSPMTGGGYTF. CDR3 bases: TGTGCCAGCAGCCCTATGACAGGGGGAGGCTACACCTTC. Complete variable domain (other parts from reference TRBV7-8 and TRBJ1-2): GAGVSQSPRYKVAKRGQDVALRCDPISGHVSLFWYQQALGQGPEFLTYFQNEAQLDKSGLPSDRFFAERPEGSVSTLKIQRTQQEDSAVYLCASSPMTGGGYTFGSGTRLTVV.

The chain couples TRBV7-2 to TRBJ1-1; tentative D call: TRBD1 (6 bases). The ends were cut back, 5 bases at V and 5 bases at J, with 18 bases in the middle. Looked up from germline, CDR1 is SGHTA and CDR2 is FQGNSA. This CDR3 has 15 amino acids. The CDR3 is CASSLEVQGWTEAFF. DNA of the CDR3: TGTGCCAGCAGCCTGGAGGTGCAGGGGTGGACTGAAGCTTTCTTT.

The gene calls are TRBV30 and TRBJ1-1; the D gene is possibly TRBD1 (5 bases). The CDR3 loop spans 15 amino acids. In germline, CDR1 is GTSNPN, CDR2 SVGIG (reference sequence). Trimming left V 0 bases short and J 1 base short, with 12 bases between. The CDR3 loop is CAWSVKGRGNTEAFF. CDR3 nucleotide sequence: TGTGCCTGGAGTGTAAAGGGGAGAGGGAACACTGAAGCTTTCTTT.

This clone was seen more than once but under ten times. The J gene is TRBJ1-1, the V gene TRBV6-6; 12 bases align to TRBD1. Germline V gene sequence: CDR1 MNHNY, CDR2 SVGAGI (reference sequence). Losses at the gene ends were 8 bases for V and 4 bases for J; bases not matched to a gene: 5. There are 14 residues in the CDR3. The chain's CDR3 is CASRDRGLGTEAFF. DNA of the CDR3: TGTGCCAGCCGGGACAGGGGGCTGGGCACTGAAGCTTTCTTT.

The CDR3 DNA is TGTGCCACCAGTGATTTGAAAGGGAATCAGCCCCAGCATTTT. Residues: CATSDLKGNQPQHF. The J gene is TRBJ1-5, the V gene TRBV24-1; D is unresolved. The germline gives CDR1 KGHDR, CDR2 SFDVKD. The V end was cut by 0 bases, the J end by 4 bases, with 6 bases between. The CDR3 is 14 residues long.

A word on this clone: Other DNA sequences from this sample encode an identical CDR3 as well. The genes are TRBV18 and TRBJ1-2; 11 nucleotides agree with TRBD1. This CDR3 is built from 15 residues. The germline CDR1 and CDR2 sequences are KGHSH and LQKENI. V lost 3 bases to trimming and J lost 5 bases; unmatched junction nucleotides: 5. Here the CDR3 DNA reads TGTGCCAGCTCACCCGGGACAGGGGGAGATTATGGCTACACCTTC. Translation: CASSPGTGGDYGYTF. The whole variable domain, remainder taken from reference TRBV18 and TRBJ1-2, is NAGVMQNPRHLVRRRGQEARLRCSPMKGHSHVYWYRQLPEEGLKFMVYLQKENIIDESGMPKERFSAEFPKEGPSILRIQQVVRGDSAAYFCASSPGTGGDYGYTFGSGTRLTVV.